The 23 T cell receptor beta chains presented below share a single source sample, sequenced in a study of cytomegalovirus exposure and HLA in healthy donors. PCR employed 60 Vbeta and 13 Jbeta primers. Assay used: immunoSEQ multiplex PCR; TCRdb lists only in-frame clones, some missing. The table records roughly 150,000 clones, about 72% of them present only once. Sequenced material: PBMCs. These receptor sequences come from a man aged 40-50 years in good health and CMV-seronegative.

The rearrangement joins TRBV19 to TRBJ1-1; TRBD1 might be the D (6 bases). Trimming left V 5 bases short and J 4 bases short, with 14 bases between. Germline CDR1 and CDR2: LNHDA and SQIVND (reference sequence). CDR3 length equals 14 residues. The CDR3 here is CASSYGGGGTEAFF. CDR3 bases: TGTGCCAGTAGTTATGGGGGAGGGGGCACTGAAGCTTTCTTT.

The rearrangement uses TRBV29-1 and TRBJ1-1, with 8 bases identical to TRBD1. CDR3 length equals 15 residues. The ends lost 3 bases at V and 1 base at J; junction bases unmatched: 7. The germline V gene has CDR1 SQVTM and CDR2 ANQGSEA. CDR3 nucleotide sequence: TGCAGCGTTGAGAAGACAGGGGAGGGGAACACTGAAGCTTTCTTT. Protein product: CSVEKTGEGNTEAFF.

The chain carries TRBV19 and TRBJ2-2; D perhaps matches TRBD2 (7 bases). Trimming shortened V by 0 bases and J by 4 bases, and 12 bases separated the two germline ends. The CDR3 loop spans 16 amino acids. From germline, CDR1 is LNHDA and CDR2 SQIVND (reference sequence). The CDR3 region has the DNA TGTGCCAGTAGTATAGAGGGGGGGGCGATCACCGGGGAGCTGTTTTTT. This encodes CASSIEGGAITGELFF.

There are a few counts of this clone. V is TRBV5-4 and J is TRBJ2-7, with 14 bases matching TRBD2. V lost 4 bases, J lost 3 bases, and 3 bases stayed unmatched. This CDR3 spans 15 amino acids. CDR1 is SGHNT, CDR2 YYREEE, per germline (reference sequence). The CDR3 nucleotides read TGTGCCAGCAGCATCGGACTAGCGGGAGGCTACGAGCAGTACTTC. Its protein is CASSIGLAGGYEQYF.

The gene calls are TRBV13 and TRBJ2-1; D not certain. Trimming cost V 2 bases and J 7 bases, with 6 bases left between them. The CDR3 has 12 amino acids. Germline loops: CDR1 PRHDT, CDR2 FYEKMQ (reference sequence). This chain's CDR3 is CASSLSRNEQFF. The CDR3, as DNA: TGTGCCAGCAGCTTATCTAGAAATGAGCAGTTCTTC. Full variable domain (missing parts from reference TRBV13 and TRBJ2-1): AAGVIQSPRHLIKEKRETATLKCYPIPRHDTVYWYQQGPGQDPQFLISFYEKMQSDKGSIPDRFSAQQFSDYHSELNMSSLELGDSALYFCASSLSRNEQFFGPGTRLTVL.

J is TRBJ2-2 and V is TRBV7-2; 10 positions agree with TRBD1. CDR3 size: 15 residues. With 6 bases clipped from V and 4 bases from J, the junction kept 5 bases outside the gene matches. Germline V gene data show CDR1 as SGHTA and CDR2 as FQGNSA. The CDR3: CASRPGQGFTGELFF. The CDR3 nucleotides read TGTGCCAGCAGGCCGGGACAGGGGTTCACCGGGGAGCTGTTTTTT.

The count of this clone is one. The chain carries TRBV4-2 and TRBJ1-1, with TRBD1 matching 7 bases. The V segment lost 4 bases and the J segment 8 bases; nucleotides outside the gene matches: 16. The germline V gene has CDR1 LGHNA and CDR2 YNFKEQ. The CDR3 runs to 16 residues. CDR3 nucleotide sequence: TGTGCCAGCAGCCGCCTTGAACAGGGGACCTTTGGGGAAGCTTTCTTT. This translates into CASSRLEQGTFGEAFF.

The chain combines TRBV6-1 with TRBJ2-1; TRBD2 aligns across 9 bases. Trimming removed 8 bases from V and 7 bases from J; junction bases left unmatched: 12. The CDR3 loop spans 15 amino acids. CDR1 and CDR2 (germline): MNHNS, SASEGT. CDR3 in amino acids: CASYPRRGGENEQFF. In DNA, the CDR3 is TGTGCCAGCTACCCGCGGCGGGGGGGCGAGAATGAGCAGTTCTTC.

The chain couples TRBV11-2 to TRBJ1-2; tentative D call: TRBD1 (6 bases). Germline lookup yields CDR1 SGHAT and CDR2 FQNNGV. The CDR3 is made up of 14 amino acids. V lost 2 bases, J lost 7 bases, and 14 bases lay in between. The CDR3 DNA reads TGTGCCAGCAGCTTACCCTACAGGGCAGGTGGCTACACCTTC. Translation gives CASSLPYRAGGYTF. The entire variable domain, with the rest obtained from reference TRBV11-2 and TRBJ1-2, is as follows: EAGVAQSPRYKIIEKRQSVAFWCNPISGHATLYWYQQILGQGPKLLIQFQNNGVVDDSQLPKDRFSAERLKGVDSTLKIQPAKLEDSAVYLCASSLPYRAGGYTFGSGTRLTVV.

The chain joins TRBV7-2 to TRBJ2-3, with 9 bases lining up with TRBD2. Germline V gene data show CDR1 as SGHTA and CDR2 as FQGNSA. V lost 1 base to trimming and J lost 6 bases; unmatched junction nucleotides: 11. The CDR3 totals 17 residues. CDR3 DNA: TGTGCCAGCAGCTTAGTAGGCGGGAGGGCAGCGTTGGATACGCAGTATTTT. Its translation: CASSLVGGRAALDTQYF. Full variable domain (missing parts from reference TRBV7-2 and TRBJ2-3): GAGVSQSPSNKVTEKGKDVELRCDPISGHTALYWYRQSLGQGLEFLIYFQGNSAPDKSGLPSDRFSAERTGGSVSTLTIQRTQQEDSAVYLCASSLVGGRAALDTQYFGPGTRLTVL.

This clone was detected once. The chain has TRBV6-4 and TRBJ1-6; 7 bases fit TRBD1. The CDR3 loop spans 14 amino acids. Germline loops: CDR1 MRHNA, CDR2 SNTAGT. V lost 6 bases to trimming and J lost 6 bases; unmatched junction nucleotides: 5. CDR3 DNA sequence: TGTGCCAGCAGCTTACAGGGGACTAATTCACCCCTCCACTTT. Translating it yields CASSLQGTNSPLHF.

The table lists this clone with a count of one. This rearrangement joins TRBV6-1 to TRBJ2-7, with 10 nucleotides matching TRBD2. The germline gives CDR1 MNHNS, CDR2 SASEGT. With V trimmed by 4 bases and J by 2 bases, 11 bases remained unmatched. CDR3 length: 17 residues. DNA for the CDR3: TGTGCCAGCAGTGGACTAGCGGGTTCGTGGACGACCTACGAGCAGTACTTC. The encoded protein is CASSGLAGSWTTYEQYF.

The chain links TRBV19 to TRBJ1-6, with 10 positions matching TRBD1. With 10 bases clipped from V and 4 bases from J, the junction kept 7 bases outside the gene matches. Germline V gives CDR1 LNHDA, CDR2 SQIVND (reference sequence). This CDR3 is built from 15 residues. This chain's CDR3 is CATRPGQGYNSPLHF. The DNA of the CDR3 is TGTGCCACCCGACCGGGACAGGGGTATAATTCACCCCTCCACTTT.

This chain links TRBV7-6 with TRBJ1-6; a possible D gene is TRBD1 (5 bases). V was trimmed by 1 base and J by 8 bases, leaving 12 bases between them. The germline V gene has CDR1 SGHVS and CDR2 FNYEAQ. The CDR3 runs 15 residues. The CDR3 nucleotides read TGTGCCAGCAGCTTAGATGGGGGGTGGGATTCACCCCTCCACTTT. This sequence encodes CASSLDGGWDSPLHF.

The chain joins TRBV7-2 to TRBJ2-5; 7 nucleotides match TRBD2. The CDR3 contains 15 residues. The junction had 7 bases not matched to a gene; V was cut back by 4 bases and J by 2 bases. CDR1 is SGHTA and CDR2 is FQGNSA in the germline V gene. The CDR3 coding sequence is TGTGCCAGCAGCTGGGGGGGTTCTGATCAAGAGACCCAGTACTTC. Translation: CASSWGGSDQETQYF.

The V call is TRBV7-6, the J call TRBJ2-7, with 11 bases fitting TRBD1. CDR3 length: 14 amino acids. Looked up from germline, CDR1 is SGHVS and CDR2 is FNYEAQ. Trimming cost V 0 bases and J 6 bases; bases outside gene matches: 1. The CDR3 protein is CASSLAGTGGEQYF. Here the CDR3 DNA reads TGTGCCAGCAGCTTAGCCGGGACAGGGGGCGAGCAGTACTTC. The variable domain in full, with the rest retrieved from reference TRBV7-6 and TRBJ2-7, is GAGVSQSPRYKVTKRGQDVALRCDPISGHVSLYWYRQALGQGPEFLTYFNYEAQQDKSGLPNDRFSAERPEGSISTLTIQRTEQRDSAMYRCASSLAGTGGEQYFGPGTRLTVT.

Only a few counts were recorded for this clone. The chain links TRBV7-9 to TRBJ1-5; 7 nucleotides match TRBD1. The CDR3 runs 17 residues. Germline V lookup: CDR1 SEHNR, CDR2 FQNEAQ (reference sequence). Losses at the gene ends were 5 bases for V and 3 bases for J; bases not matched to a gene: 13. The CDR3 DNA is TGTGCCAGCAGCCGGGCCGCAACAGGGGATAACAATCAGCCCCAGCATTTT. Amino acids: CASSRAATGDNNQPQHF.

On this clone: The junction shows a germline mismatch at one end, possibly a read error. J is TRBJ1-2 and V is TRBV9, with 11 positions matching TRBD1. The CDR3 has 15 amino acids. Per germline, CDR1 SGDLS and CDR2 YYNGEE. CDR3 sequence reads: CASSEVGQGDRVQSF. The CDR3 region has the DNA TGTGCCAGCAGCGAGGTGGGACAGGGGGATCGGGTCCAATCCTTC.

The chain joins TRBV7-9 to TRBJ1-1, with TRBD1 as a possible D gene (5 bases). V was shortened by 5 bases and J by 5 bases, with 12 bases between the two germline ends. The germline V gene has CDR1 SEHNR and CDR2 FQNEAQ (reference sequence). This CDR3 spans 13 amino acids. For the CDR3, the DNA is TGTGCCAGCAGCCAGCAGGGTGAAACTGAAGCTTTCTTT. Encoded protein: CASSQQGETEAFF. The variable domain in full, completed from reference TRBV7-9 and TRBJ1-1, reads DTGVSQNPRHKITKRGQNVTFRCDPISEHNRLYWYRQTLGQGPEFLTYFQNEAQLEKSRLLSDRFSAERPKGSFSTLEIQRTEQGDSAMYLCASSQQGETEAFFGQGTRLTVV.

V and J are TRBV7-8 and TRBJ1-1; D may be TRBD1 (5 bases). Between the trimmed V and J ends, which lost 4 bases and 0 bases, there was a span of 15 bases. The CDR3 spans 16 residues. Germline-derived CDR1 and CDR2 are SGHVS and FQNEAQ. CDR3: CASSSWGTLLNTEAFF. The CDR3 nucleotides are TGTGCCAGCAGCTCCTGGGGGACTTTATTGAACACTGAAGCTTTCTTT.

The chain employs TRBV2 and TRBJ2-1; 11 positions agree with TRBD2. This CDR3 region has 15 residues. Germline CDR1 and CDR2: SNHLY and FYNNEI. V lost 4 bases, J lost 4 bases, and 3 bases stayed unmatched. Here the CDR3 reads CASSVTSGTYNEQFF. CDR3 DNA sequence: TGTGCCAGCAGTGTGACTAGCGGGACGTACAATGAGCAGTTCTTC.

This clone has ten or more counts. Other nucleotide sequences in the sample specify the same CDR3. As DNA, the CDR3 is TGTGCCAGCAGTAGCGGGAGCACAGATACGCAGTATTTT. It specifies CASSSGSTDTQYF. The rearrangement joins TRBV6-4 to TRBJ2-3, with a weak D call TRBD2 (6 bases). The V gene's germline CDR1 is MRHNA and CDR2 SNTAGT. The ends were cut back, 5 bases at V and 0 bases at J, with 6 bases in the middle. The CDR3 sequence is 13 residues long.

The rearrangement joins TRBV5-4 to TRBJ2-1; 9 bases are shared with TRBD2. This CDR3 contains 18 residues. Germline CDR1 is SGHNT and CDR2 is YYREEE (reference sequence). The junction had 9 bases not matched to a gene; V was cut back by 2 bases and J by 0 bases. The DNA for the CDR3 is TGTGCCAGCAGCTTAGACATGAGCGGGAGGATCTCCTACAATGAGCAGTTCTTC. Translation: CASSLDMSGRISYNEQFF.